This T cell receptor (beta chain) appears in the sequencing data of a study of T-cell reconstitution after alpha-beta-depleted transplantation in children. This clonotype was picked up many times. Unique molecular identifiers were incorporated when the TCRbeta library was constructed. TCRdb analysed the PCR reads with MiXCR anew, one entry per CDR3 protein. Seen here are approximately 200,000 distinct CDR3 sequences, approximately 14% observed once, and the top ten hold approximately 13%. Germline V gene lookup returns CDR1 SQVTM and CDR2 ANQGSEA. V gave up 3 bases and J gave up 4 bases, with 12 bases separating them. This CDR3 is 13 amino acids long.

This receptor was obtained from a human donor who donated a stem cell graft to a child with acute lymphoblastic leukemia. The chain is built from TRBV29-1 and TRBJ1-1; D gene unclear. Here the sequenced sample was PBMCs from the stem cell graft donor, taken from the stem cell graft. The CDR3 sequence is CSVERDPATEAFF. Here the CDR3 DNA reads TGCAGCGTTGAGCGCGACCCGGCCACTGAAGCTTTCTTT. Full variable domain (outside the CDR3, taken from reference TRBV29-1 and TRBJ1-1): SAVISQKPSRDICQRGTSLTIQCQVDSQVTMMFWYRQQPGQSLTLIATANQGSEATYESGFVIDKFPISRPNLTFSTLTVSNMSPEDSSIYLCSVERDPATEAFFGQGTRLTVV.